This TCR beta chain is drawn from a study of cytomegalovirus exposure and HLA in healthy donors. As concerns this clone: Its specificity is unknown.

Primers included in the PCR were 60 Vbeta and 13 Jbeta primers. TCRdb's copy holds only in-frame clones and misses some; the assay was immunoSEQ multiplex PCR. The sample carries roughly 120,000 clones, 80% recorded once. The study's findings and limits: As a later analysis revealed, most CMV-associated TCR beta chains appeared HLA-restricted.

Germline trimming cut 6 bases from V and 3 bases from J; bases unmatched to any gene: 1. Germline values: CDR1 KGHSH, CDR2 LQKENI. This CDR3 has 15 amino acids. The source material was PBMCs. This clonotype was obtained from a female donor in good health and CMV-seropositive. The chain uses TRBV18 and TRBJ2-3; 15 nucleotides line up with TRBD2. In DNA form, the CDR3 reads TGTGCCAGCTCGGGGACTAGCGGGGGGACAGATACGCAGTATTTT. This encodes CASSGTSGGTDTQYF.